This T cell receptor (beta chain) was sequenced for a study of cytomegalovirus exposure and HLA in healthy donors (dated by TCRdb to the late 2010s). With respect to the entire study: An earlier analysis of some 600 of the donors reported about 280 Gb of sequence data and approximately 120 million unique TCR beta sequences obtained from approximately 180 million T cells. Every discovery cohort repertoire had been produced on one sequencing platform. In the later analysis, no new phenotypic data were used to find candidate immune exposures; instead, reliance was placed on TCR beta sequences and their occurrence across donors. The aim of the study was to test whether cataloging public T cell receptors could identify signatures of past pathogen exposure. The study combined high-throughput TCR immunosequencing, statistical association of individual TCRs with disease status, and machine learning to predict cytomegalovirus infection status. A handful of DR-DQ haplotypes were treated as single units for association and clustering because of strong linkage in the cohort. The number of typed donors differed by locus: roughly 620-640 for A, B, C, DRB1 and DQB1; 500 to 550 for DQA1; over 600 for DPA1; and 450 to 480 for DPB1. Of the roughly 400 genotyped donors, 70% to 90% were placed in the genetic ancestry cluster associated with self-reported Caucasian donors. In a later genetic analysis, genome-wide SNP genotypes for about three fifths of the 666 donors were used, and that subset was treated as a discovery cohort. HLA typing included class I and class II loci at four-digit resolution. A later analysis re-examined previously published TCR beta repertoires from hundreds of donors and added high-resolution HLA genotyping to investigate patterns of TCR occurrence. An early release that covered fewer than 750 HLA-typed donors contained about 300 gigabases of sequencing data and approximately 85 million unique TCR sequences. Across around 400 genotyped donors of the cohort, an average of approximately 200,000 unique TCR beta nucleotide sequences per donor were sequenced, and 15% to 20% of those sequences were non-productive. The study profiled the T cell repertoires of hundreds of subjects by immunosequencing and related them to cytomegalovirus serostatus. Donor age, sex, ethnicity and CMV serostatus were collected together with the repertoire data. An earlier analysis of around 580 of the donors used high-throughput TCR beta sequencing to judge whether each TCR beta V gene segment behaved as functional or pseudogenic. In addition to the first cohort of about 650 subjects, a separate validation cohort of 130 or so different subjects was used. Study-level results and caveats: Correlated functional status among segregating V segments might reflect linkage disequilibrium, but an unknown experimental factor could not be ruled out. Because some donors lacked HLA typing at each locus, the association tests relied only on the typed subset. The authors suggested that the approach could potentially be generalized to other disease states and immunological phenotypes. In both the original and validation cohorts, the classifier was reported to diagnose cytomegalovirus status with high specificity and sensitivity. An association between a missense DCLRE1C variant and V-gene and J-gene trimming of TCR beta chains was found in a later genetic analysis and replicated in an independent cohort. An earlier analysis of 587 of the donors showed that most TCR beta V segments appeared in productive rearrangements either about 87% or about 30% of the time, which broadly matched IMGT annotations. Assigning TCR associations to individual alleles was difficult when HLA alleles, especially DR and DQ, strongly co-occurred. A further reported finding was that TCR beta sequences accurately predicted the HLA-A and HLA-B alleles for most subjects in the first cohort. While some public TCRs were present in many individuals, most TCR sequences turned up only very rarely across donors. Presence/absence analyses assumed roughly uniform sequencing depth across donors, an assumption that may not hold. According to a later genetic analysis, donors in an Asian-associated ancestry cluster had fewer N-insertions in productive TCRs than the approximately 700-donor mean. A few of the identified cytomegalovirus-associated TCR beta chains were confirmed in vitro to be specific for cytomegalovirus antigens. The study gave a list of about 170 TCR beta chains associated with cytomegalovirus. Only TCR beta chains were sequenced in this cohort, and the absence of alpha or paired-chain data limited detectable features. In a later analysis, HLA-associated TCR beta chains were found to be more clonally expanded and to have lower generation probabilities than equally common non-associated chains. Immune exposure information for the cohort was limited to CMV serostatus. A later analysis found that most CMV-associated TCR beta chains appeared HLA-restricted, with HLA associations seemingly driven largely by CMV exposure. A later analysis reported that several top co-occurrence clusters appeared linked to parvovirus B19, influenza, CMV and Epstein-Barr virus. A group of highly shared sequence variants was considered likely to be a technical artifact of the sequencing pipeline. A later analysis associated 16,951 TCR beta sequences with specific HLA alleles at a false discovery rate of 0.05. According to a later analysis, TCR association rates differed among HLA loci, with DRB1 alleles showing the most associated TCRs and HLA-C alleles showing the fewest. The earlier analysis of some 540 of the donors excluded around 17 rarely observed V segments, including chromosome 9 orphons, because counts were too low.

The cohort comprised under 700 healthy bone marrow donors. Cohort members were all nominally healthy when sampled, although unrecorded immune exposures were likely present. The donor tested CMV seropositive and was one of the 289 seropositive cohort members. Each donor provided a peripheral blood sample, and peripheral blood mononuclear cells were used for TCR beta sequencing. The Qiagen DNeasy Blood Extraction Kit was used to extract genomic DNA from the blood cell samples. With respect to this clone: Its antigen is currently not known. No base quality information exists; no much larger clone differs at one position.

Libraries were built with the immunoSEQ multiplex PCR assay. The multiplex PCR relied on a mix of 60 forward primers for TCR Vbeta segments and 13 reverse primers for TCR Jbeta segments. A multiplex PCR assay on genomic DNA amplified the CDR3 region of rearranged TCR beta genes. The amplified TCR beta libraries were sequenced on the Illumina HiSeq System as 87-base-pair reads. Regarding the original processing steps: Across the 670 or so repertoires, a later analysis counted some 80 million unique TCR beta chains, approximately 10 million of which were shared by at least two donors. Raw reads were error-corrected and collapsed into unique sequences with a nearest-neighbor algorithm that merged closely related sequences to remove PCR and sequencing errors. To assign V, D and J gene segments, CDR3 sequences were aligned to IMGT reference sequences. For a sequence to be retained, a match of at least six nucleotides to both a V gene segment and a J gene segment was required. Rearrangements were called productive when the CDR3 lacked stop codons and stayed in frame with V and J; all others were non-productive. CDR3 was defined according to IMGT convention as the region running from the second conserved V-encoded cysteine to the conserved J-encoded phenylalanine. The earlier analysis of approximately 590 of the donors excluded any sequence lacking an unambiguous match to a single V gene segment. In an earlier analysis of 587 of the donors, a V segment was called functional when productive rearrangements were above 56.7%, and segregating when the standard deviation between donors exceeded 5%. A statistical classification framework was developed to diagnose cytomegalovirus status using the catalog of TCR beta chain sequences. In a later analysis, TCR nucleotide sequences were compared against IMGT/GENE-DB human TR gene sequences so that V and J genes could be assigned. In a later analysis, CDR3 sequences and most-parsimonious VDJ recombination scenarios were assigned using the TCRdist pipeline. A later analysis defined each TCR beta chain by its CDR3 amino acid sequence plus V-gene family, and excluded reads lacking a unique V-gene family. To address suspected cross-contamination and a sequencing artifact, a later analysis removed over 500 highly shared, low-generation-probability nucleotide sequences. In a later analysis, a clonal expansion index was calculated for each public chain from normalized within-repertoire ranks of inferred template counts. Generation probabilities in a later analysis came from a VDJ recombination model fitted to out-of-frame rearrangements, and those results were checked against IGoR. In a later analysis, TCR-TCR, TCR-HLA and TCR-CMV co-occurrence was scored with hypergeometric tests, and a repertoire-size bias correction was applied to TCR pairs. False discovery rates were estimated in a later analysis by permuting HLA or CMV assignments 20 times. In a later analysis, co-occurring TCRs were grouped using DBSCAN, and TCRdist sequence similarity was added for clustering within HLA-allele-positive subsets. Co-occurrence clustering excluded repertoires with fewer than 30,000 or more than 120,000 public chains, plus five with anomalous nucleotide sharing. TCRdb stores this immuneACCESS table with in-frame sequences only. Part of the clones is absent; in the studies checked, under half of the shortfall reflects unresolved V genes, and no reason is known for the rest. V, J and clone size reflect that table, while D and trimming were determined from the DNA. This sample comprises about 150,000 clones, about four fifths of them detected only once. Of the sample, approximately 6.8% falls within the top ten clones.

This clonotype was obtained from a man younger than 45 in good health and CMV-seropositive. The sequencing sample was made of PBMCs.

The CDR3: CASRPTVQETQYF. The sequenced DNA: TGCGCCAGCAGACCGACAGTGCAAGAGACCCAGTACTTC. The chain links TRBV5-1 with TRBJ2-5; TRBD1 is a possible D gene, resting on 5 matching bases. The germline V gene yields SGHRS for CDR1 and YFSETQ for CDR2. V is pared back by 5 bases and J by 2 bases, with 10 bases lying between the germline termini. The cysteine opens and the phenylalanine closes a CDR3 of 13 amino acids. Just the 39-base CDR3 DNA is kept, in frame starting at base 1.